Shown below are 24 T cell receptor beta chains from a single sample sequenced in a study of shared clonotypes between healthy human individuals. Profiled with immunoSEQ multiplex PCR; TCRdb holds only in-frame clones, not every one. Of around 1.9 million clones listed, 90% to 95% were seen once; the top ten hold 1.5% to 2%. Naivety among CD8 cells was defined by CD45RO negativity and positive CCR7 selection, thereby excluding terminally differentiated effector memory CD45RA+ cells. Sample: naive CD8+ T cells from PBMCs. These receptor sequences come from a man between 18 and 35 years old in good health. Some clones in this sample may be carry-over from other donors' samples.

The chain is built from TRBV5-1 and TRBJ2-7; D call uncertain. Germline V gene data show CDR1 as SGHRS and CDR2 as YFSETQ. Trimming removed 0 bases at V and 4 bases at J, with 14 bases between. The CDR3 contains 15 residues. CDR3 DNA: TGCGCCAGCAGCTTGGATAAACCTAACTCTTACGAGCAGTACTTC. Translating it yields CASSLDKPNSYEQYF.

J is TRBJ1-2 and V is TRBV28, with a tentative D call TRBD1 (6 bases). The CDR3 runs 17 residues. Trimming took off 2 bases at V and 7 bases at J, with 23 bases between the two ends. Germline CDR1 is MDHEN and CDR2 is SYDVKM. In DNA form, the CDR3 reads TGTGCCAGCAGTTTACCCACTCTCGGGGCAGGGGAGGTTGGCTACACCTTC. It codes for CASSLPTLGAGEVGYTF.

The rearrangement links TRBV7-9 to TRBJ2-1; unclear D gene. CDR3 size: 16 residues. Germline CDR1 reads SEHNR; CDR2 reads FQNEAQ (reference sequence). Trimming removed 5 bases at V and 0 bases at J, with 14 bases between. The CDR3 nucleotides read TGTGCCAGCAGCCCAACGTACGGGCTCTCCTACAATGAGCAGTTCTTC. It codes for CASSPTYGLSYNEQFF.

The genes are TRBV28 and TRBJ2-2; possibly TRBD2 for D (6 bases). V lost 4 bases to trimming and J lost 1 base, with 34 bases between them. CDR3 length: 23 amino acids. Germline CDR1 reads MDHEN; CDR2 reads SYDVKM. The CDR3 region is CASSSLLNPGTLTPTLNTGELFF. DNA of the CDR3: TGTGCCAGCAGTTCCCTACTCAACCCCGGGACTCTCACCCCTACCTTGAACACCGGGGAGCTGTTTTTT.

The J gene is TRBJ2-1, the V gene TRBV28, with unresolved D. CDR3 length: 13 amino acids. The germline V and J ends were trimmed by 3 bases and 15 bases, with 18 bases remaining between them. Germline values: CDR1 MDHEN, CDR2 SYDVKM. The DNA for the CDR3 is TGTGCCAGCAGTTTCTCGCGGAGACCGGGTACGTTCTTC. This translates into CASSFSRRPGTFF.

In this sample, this clone turned up once. The chain recombines TRBV30 with TRBJ1-3; D possibly corresponds to TRBD1 (5 bases). V was trimmed by 7 bases and J by 7 bases, leaving 14 bases between them. This CDR3 is built from 12 residues. Germline V CDR1 and CDR2: GTSNPN, SVGIG (reference sequence). This CDR3 is CASGRIGNTIYF. DNA of the CDR3: TGTGCCTCAGGGCGGATCGGGAACACCATATATTTT. Full variable domain (missing parts from reference TRBV30 and TRBJ1-3): SQTIHQWPATLVQPVGSPLSLECTVEGTSNPNLYWYRQAAGRGLQLLFYSVGIGQISSEVPQNLSASRPQDRQFILSSKKLLLSDSGFYLCASGRIGNTIYFGEGSWLTVV.

Regarding this clone: One end of the junction is discordant with germline, which a read error may explain. Other DNA sequences of this sample code for an identical CDR3. V gene TRBV5-4 combines with J gene TRBJ2-7, with 9 bases identical to TRBD1. CDR3 length: 14 residues. The V gene's germline CDR1 is SGHNT and CDR2 YYREEE (reference sequence). Here the CDR3 reads CASRRTGAAYEQYF. The CDR3 region has the DNA TGCGCCAGCAGGCGGACAGGGGCCGCCTACGAGCAGTACTTC.

This clone was observed once. An end of the junction differs from the germline gene, which may be a read error. The V gene is TRBV7-9, the J gene TRBJ2-5; 10 bases agree with TRBD1. CDR3 length: 13 residues. Germline values: CDR1 SEHNR, CDR2 FQNEAQ (reference sequence). The CDR3 DNA is TGTGCCAGCAGCCCGACCCGGACAGGGGGTTGGCACTTC. This gives the protein CASSPTRTGGWHF. The whole variable domain, filled in from reference TRBV7-9 and TRBJ2-5, reads DTGVSQNPRHKITKRGQNVTFRCDPISEHNRLYWYRQTLGQGPEFLTYFQNEAQLEKSRLLSDRFSAERPKGSFSTLEIQRTEQGDSAMYLCASSPTRTGGWHFGPGTRLLVL.

V and J are TRBV4-2 and TRBJ2-3, with D perhaps assigned TRBD1 or TRBD2 (5 bases each). The CDR3 is 15 amino acids. Germline V gives CDR1 LGHNA, CDR2 YNFKEQ. Trimming shortened V by 0 bases and J by 4 bases, and 11 bases separated the two germline ends. The DNA for the CDR3 is TGTGCCAGCAGCCAAGATTTCGGGACCGCAGATACGCAGTATTTT. Its protein is CASSQDFGTADTQYF.

The rearrangement links TRBV6-5 to TRBJ2-7; D remains unclear. In germline, CDR1 is MNHEY, CDR2 SVGAGI. Trimming stripped 2 bases from V and 6 bases from J, with 11 bases between. The CDR3 sequence is 13 residues long. The CDR3 DNA is TGTGCCAGCAGTTACGCAGAAGACGGCGAGCAGTACTTC. Its translation: CASSYAEDGEQYF.

The CDR3 sequence is CATSPRPAAPLYGYTF. The CDR3 region has the DNA TGTGCCACCAGCCCAAGACCGGCCGCACCCTTATATGGCTACACCTTC. V and J are TRBV15 and TRBJ1-2; D unresolved. V was clipped by 5 bases and J by 5 bases, with 21 bases between them. The length of the CDR3 is 16 residues. Germline assignment: CDR1 LNHNV and CDR2 YYDKDF (reference sequence).

CDR3 nucleotide sequence: TGTGCCAGCAGCTCGGGACTAGCGGGGGGTGGAGGGCAGTTCTTC. This encodes CASSSGLAGGGGQFF. This chain links TRBV7-6 with TRBJ2-1; 15 bases fit TRBD2. CDR3 length: 15 residues. CDR1 and CDR2 (germline): SGHVS, FNYEAQ. The V segment lost 4 bases and the J segment 12 bases; nucleotides outside the gene matches: 7.

This clone appeared a single time. V gene TRBV15 combines with J gene TRBJ1-6, with D maybe TRBD1 (5 bases). With 3 bases removed from V and 5 bases from J, the gap between germline ends came to 11 bases. Germline CDR1 is LNHNV and CDR2 is YYDKDF (reference sequence). The CDR3 is made up of 15 amino acids. Here the CDR3 reads CATSSYTTDNSPLHF. The CDR3 DNA is TGTGCCACCAGCAGCTATACGACAGATAATTCACCCCTCCACTTT.

This clone has only one observation. The J gene is TRBJ1-1, the V gene TRBV30; TRBD1 might be the D (6 bases). V shed 0 bases and J shed 1 base, with 12 bases lying between them. The CDR3 sequence is 15 residues long. Per germline, CDR1 GTSNPN and CDR2 SVGIG (reference sequence). The CDR3 DNA sequence: TGTGCCTGGAGTGTTTACCAGGGGCGGAACACTGAAGCTTTCTTT. This gives the protein CAWSVYQGRNTEAFF. The variable domain in full, with the rest retrieved from reference TRBV30 and TRBJ1-1, is SQTIHQWPATLVQPVGSPLSLECTVEGTSNPNLYWYRQAAGRGLQLLFYSVGIGQISSEVPQNLSASRPQDRQFILSSKKLLLSDSGFYLCAWSVYQGRNTEAFFGQGTRLTVV.

V usage is TRBV19 and J usage is TRBJ2-2, with D hard to call. Trimming left V 3 bases short and J 5 bases short, with 10 bases between. Germline V gives CDR1 LNHDA, CDR2 SQIVND (reference sequence). The CDR3 runs 14 residues. The CDR3: CASSIPSETGELFF. CDR3 DNA: TGTGCCAGTAGTATCCCCAGCGAAACCGGGGAGCTGTTTTTT.

V is TRBV6-5 and J is TRBJ1-3; D might be TRBD1 (6 bases). The CDR3 runs 14 residues. Germline V gene data show CDR1 as MNHEY and CDR2 as SVGAGI. V dropped 7 bases and J dropped 4 bases, with 14 bases sitting between them. CDR3 amino acids: CASMGWTDGNTIYF. The CDR3 DNA sequence: TGTGCCAGCATGGGCTGGACAGACGGAAACACCATATATTTT.

V usage is TRBV19 and J usage is TRBJ2-5; TRBD2 matches at 9 bases. CDR1 is LNHDA, CDR2 SQIVND, per germline (reference sequence). CDR3 length: 18 amino acids. The V and J ends lost 1 base and 7 bases, in that order; junction bases with no gene match: 16. CDR3 sequence reads: CASSIGWASGDGFGTQYF. In DNA, the CDR3 is TGTGCCAGTAGTATAGGGTGGGCTAGCGGGGACGGGTTTGGGACCCAGTACTTC.

In its sample, this clone was seen a few times. DNA of the CDR3: TGTGCCAGCCAAACTCTCGGACCGGTCTACGAGCAGTACTTC. This encodes CASQTLGPVYEQYF. The chain uses TRBV7-9 and TRBJ2-7; D is unclear. Trimming took off 8 bases at V and 3 bases at J, with 17 bases between the two ends. From germline, CDR1 is SEHNR and CDR2 FQNEAQ (reference sequence). CDR3 length: 14 amino acids.

To note about this clone: One end of the junction does not line up with germline, which may come from a read error. V usage is TRBV25-1 and J usage is TRBJ2-4; either TRBD1 or TRBD2 may supply D (6 bases each). Germline V lookup: CDR1 MGHDK, CDR2 SYGVNS. There are 12 residues in the CDR3. The CDR3 DNA follows: TGTGCCAGCAGTGTCCTCTCCGGGGGCCTTTTCTTC. This gives the protein CASSVLSGGLFF.

The chain is built from TRBV18 and TRBJ1-5, with TRBD1 identical over 7 bases. Trimming cost V 4 bases and J 0 bases; bases outside gene matches: 6. The CDR3 has 16 residues. Germline loops: CDR1 KGHSH, CDR2 LQKENI. The CDR3 spells CASSQDRAYSNQPQHF. The CDR3 nucleotides are TGTGCCAGCTCACAAGACAGGGCCTATAGCAATCAGCCCCAGCATTTT. The variable domain in full, completed from reference TRBV18 and TRBJ1-5, reads NAGVMQNPRHLVRRRGQEARLRCSPMKGHSHVYWYRQLPEEGLKFMVYLQKENIIDESGMPKERFSAEFPKEGPSILRIQQVVRGDSAAYFCASSQDRAYSNQPQHFGDGTRLSIL.

V is TRBV13 and J is TRBJ2-5; 8 nucleotides align to TRBD1. The ends lost 5 bases at V and 4 bases at J; junction bases unmatched: 9. The CDR3 has 15 amino acids. Germline-derived CDR1 and CDR2 are PRHDT and FYEKMQ (reference sequence). The CDR3 is CASSLLRGRAETQYF. DNA for the CDR3: TGTGCCAGCAGCCTTCTCAGGGGGCGCGCAGAGACCCAGTACTTC. The whole variable domain, remainder taken from reference TRBV13 and TRBJ2-5, is AAGVIQSPRHLIKEKRETATLKCYPIPRHDTVYWYQQGPGQDPQFLISFYEKMQSDKGSIPDRFSAQQFSDYHSELNMSSLELGDSALYFCASSLLRGRAETQYFGPGTRLLVL.

This chain links TRBV7-9 with TRBJ2-7, with 7 bases lining up with TRBD2. This CDR3 contains 13 residues. Looked up from germline, CDR1 is SEHNR and CDR2 is FQNEAQ (reference sequence). The V gene end was trimmed by 4 bases and the J gene end by 2 bases; junction bases not matched to a gene: 2. CDR3 in DNA: TGTGCCAGCAGCTCCCGGGAGGCCTACGAGCAGTACTTC. Translated: CASSSREAYEQYF.

The chain carries TRBV11-2 and TRBJ2-7; 7 nucleotides align to TRBD2. The V and J ends lost 5 bases and 2 bases, in that order; junction bases with no gene match: 18. The CDR3 loop spans 18 amino acids. Germline V gives CDR1 SGHAT, CDR2 FQNNGV. The CDR3 reads CASSPHYNPGTNAYEQYF. DNA of the CDR3: TGTGCCAGCAGCCCACATTACAACCCCGGGACTAACGCCTACGAGCAGTACTTC.

A few counts support this clone. The chain couples TRBV7-9 to TRBJ1-1, with TRBD1 matching over 8 bases. CDR3 length: 14 amino acids. Per the germline V gene, CDR1 is SEHNR and CDR2 is FQNEAQ (reference sequence). Trimming took 4 bases from V and 5 from J; bases not matched to a gene: 6. CDR3 sequence (DNA): TGTGCCAGCAGCTCTACAGGGGGGGCGACTGAAGCTTTCTTT. Translating it yields CASSSTGGATEAFF.